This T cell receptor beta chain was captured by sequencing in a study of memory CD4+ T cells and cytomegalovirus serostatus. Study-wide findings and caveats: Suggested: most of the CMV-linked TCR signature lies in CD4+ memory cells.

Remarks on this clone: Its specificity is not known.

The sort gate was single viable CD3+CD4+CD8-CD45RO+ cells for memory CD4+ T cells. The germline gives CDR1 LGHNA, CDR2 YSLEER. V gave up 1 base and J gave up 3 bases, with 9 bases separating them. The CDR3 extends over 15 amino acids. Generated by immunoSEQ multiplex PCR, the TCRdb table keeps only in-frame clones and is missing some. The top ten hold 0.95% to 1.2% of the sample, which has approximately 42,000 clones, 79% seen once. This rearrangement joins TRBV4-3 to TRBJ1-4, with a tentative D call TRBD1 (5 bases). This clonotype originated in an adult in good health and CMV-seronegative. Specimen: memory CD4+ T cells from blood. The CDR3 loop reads CASSQVGGANEKLFF. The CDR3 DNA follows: TGCGCCAGCAGCCAAGTAGGAGGGGCTAATGAAAAACTGTTTTTT.